Below, one T cell receptor beta chain is given with its context. The antigen remains undetermined. These data are taken from a study of shared clonotypes between healthy human individuals. Findings and limits, study-wide: What rarefaction showed was incomplete sorted-subset sequencing despite large depth.

The CDR3 sequence is 15 residues long. V shed 8 bases and J 6 bases; nucleotides not matched to a gene: 9. CDR1 is MNHEY and CDR2 is SVGAGI in the germline V gene. Method: immunoSEQ multiplex PCR; TCRdb's copy keeps in-frame clones and lacks some. This table has 2.5 million or so clones, approximately 92% appearing once. The V and J genes are TRBV6-5 and TRBJ2-3; 12 positions match TRBD1. The sequenced sample was naive CD4+ T cells sorted from blood. Regarding subset: CD45RA+ positively selected. The clonotype originates from a man between 18 and 29 years old in good health. CDR3 protein: CASRSAGQGADTQYF. The CDR3 nucleotides read TGTGCCAGCCGCTCGGCGGGACAGGGGGCGGATACGCAGTATTTT.